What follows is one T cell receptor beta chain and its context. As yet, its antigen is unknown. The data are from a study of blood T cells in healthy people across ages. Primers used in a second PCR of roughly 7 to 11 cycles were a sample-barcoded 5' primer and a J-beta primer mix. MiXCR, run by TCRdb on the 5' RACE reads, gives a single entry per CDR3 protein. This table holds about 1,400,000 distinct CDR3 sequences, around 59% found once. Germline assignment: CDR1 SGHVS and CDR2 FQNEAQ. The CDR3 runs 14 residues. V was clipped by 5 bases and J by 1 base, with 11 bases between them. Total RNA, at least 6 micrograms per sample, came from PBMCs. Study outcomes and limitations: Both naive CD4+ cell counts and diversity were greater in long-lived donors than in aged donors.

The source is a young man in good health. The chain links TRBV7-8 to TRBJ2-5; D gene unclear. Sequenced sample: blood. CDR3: CASSASMSQETQYF. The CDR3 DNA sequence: TGTGCCAGCAGCGCGTCAATGAGCCAAGAGACCCAGTACTTC. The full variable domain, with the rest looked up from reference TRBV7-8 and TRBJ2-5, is GAGVSQSPRYKVAKRGQDVALRCDPISGHVSLFWYQQALGQGPEFLTYFQNEAQLDKSGLPSDRFFAERPEGSVSTLKIQRTQQEDSAVYLCASSASMSQETQYFGPGTRLLVL.